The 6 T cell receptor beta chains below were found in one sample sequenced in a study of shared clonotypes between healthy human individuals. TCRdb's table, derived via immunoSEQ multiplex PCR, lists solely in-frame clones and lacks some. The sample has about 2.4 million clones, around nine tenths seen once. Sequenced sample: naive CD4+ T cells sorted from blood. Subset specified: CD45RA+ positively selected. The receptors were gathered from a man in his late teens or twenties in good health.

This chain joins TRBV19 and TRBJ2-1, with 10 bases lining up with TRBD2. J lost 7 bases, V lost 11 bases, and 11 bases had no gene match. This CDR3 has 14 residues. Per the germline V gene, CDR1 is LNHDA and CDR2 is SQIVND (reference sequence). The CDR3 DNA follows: TGTGCCTGCCATAATAGCGGGGGGAGTAATGAGCAGTTCTTC. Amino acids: CACHNSGGSNEQFF.

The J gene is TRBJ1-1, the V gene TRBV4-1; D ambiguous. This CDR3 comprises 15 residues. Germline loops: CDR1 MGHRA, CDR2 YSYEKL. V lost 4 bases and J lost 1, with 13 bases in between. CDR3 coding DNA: TGCGCCAGCAGCCGATTCGGGTGGGCGAACACTGAAGCTTTCTTT. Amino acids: CASSRFGWANTEAFF.

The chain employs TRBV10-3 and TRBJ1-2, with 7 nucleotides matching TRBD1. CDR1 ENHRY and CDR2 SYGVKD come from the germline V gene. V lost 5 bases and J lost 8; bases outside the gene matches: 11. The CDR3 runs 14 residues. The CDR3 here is CAISWAGQIEGYTF. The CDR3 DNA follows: TGTGCCATCAGTTGGGCGGGACAGATTGAAGGCTACACCTTC.

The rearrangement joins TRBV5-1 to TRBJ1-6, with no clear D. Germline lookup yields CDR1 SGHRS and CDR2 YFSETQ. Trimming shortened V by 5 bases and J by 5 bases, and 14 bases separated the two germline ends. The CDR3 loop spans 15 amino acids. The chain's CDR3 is CASRQGYFDNSPLHF. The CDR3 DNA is TGCGCCAGCAGGCAAGGGTATTTTGATAATTCACCCCTCCACTTT.

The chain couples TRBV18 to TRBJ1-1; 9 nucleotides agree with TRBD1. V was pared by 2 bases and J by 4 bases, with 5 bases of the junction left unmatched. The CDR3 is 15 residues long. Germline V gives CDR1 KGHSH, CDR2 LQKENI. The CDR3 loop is CASSPATGGSTEAFF. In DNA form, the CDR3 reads TGTGCCAGCTCACCAGCGACAGGGGGTTCCACTGAAGCTTTCTTT.

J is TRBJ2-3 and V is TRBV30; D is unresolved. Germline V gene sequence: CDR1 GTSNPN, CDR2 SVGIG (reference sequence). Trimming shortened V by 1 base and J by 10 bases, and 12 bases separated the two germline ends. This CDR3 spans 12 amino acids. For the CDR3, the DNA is TGTGCCTGGAGTGCCGACGGTTACGCGCAGTATTTT. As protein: CAWSADGYAQYF.